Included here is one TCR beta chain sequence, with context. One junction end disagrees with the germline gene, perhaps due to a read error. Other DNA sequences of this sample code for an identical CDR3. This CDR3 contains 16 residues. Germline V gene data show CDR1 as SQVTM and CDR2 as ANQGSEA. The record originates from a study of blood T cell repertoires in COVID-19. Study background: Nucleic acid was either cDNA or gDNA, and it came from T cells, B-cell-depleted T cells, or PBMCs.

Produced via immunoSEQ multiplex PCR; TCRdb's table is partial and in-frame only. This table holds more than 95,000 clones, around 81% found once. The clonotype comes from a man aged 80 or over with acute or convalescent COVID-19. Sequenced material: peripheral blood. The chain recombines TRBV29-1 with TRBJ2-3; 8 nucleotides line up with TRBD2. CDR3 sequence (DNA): TGTAGCGTCGAACCTACAGTAGCGGGAAGGGGAGATACGCAGTATTTT. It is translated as CSVEPTVAGRGDTQYF.